The subject of this entry is one T cell receptor (beta chain). This sample stems from a study of cytomegalovirus exposure and HLA in healthy donors. Clones were sequenced by immunoSEQ multiplex PCR, and TCRdb holds only the in-frame ones, with some missing. The sample lists around 200,000 clones; around 80% were seen once. The source material was PBMCs. The receptor was isolated from a woman aged 25 to 45 in good health and CMV-seronegative.

CDR3 coding DNA: TGTGCCAGCTCGAGACAGGGGGGTGAAAAACTGTTTTTT. Translation gives CASSRQGGEKLFF. This chain links TRBV2 with TRBJ1-4; 9 bases are shared with TRBD1. J lost 7 bases, V lost 8 bases, and 5 bases had no gene match. This CDR3 region has 13 residues. Germline assignment: CDR1 SNHLY and CDR2 FYNNEI.